This T cell receptor (beta chain) derives from a study of shared clonotypes between healthy human individuals (dated by TCRdb to 2018 to 2021). In the study overall: The cohort included three men and a couple of women between 18 and 49 years of age. The study deeply sequenced blood TCR repertoires of about 5 healthy adults to estimate repertoire size and the extent of clonotype sharing between individuals. Per donor, three plates each were used for CD4 naive and CD4 memory, two for CD8 naive, and one for CD8 memory. Per donor, leukapheresis produced somewhere between about 0.94 and 9 billion PBMCs. Libraries were prepared and TCR repertoires were sequenced by different laboratories using diverse techniques, in order to increase sequencing depth and limit assay-specific biases. Overall study outcomes, separate from this receptor: Pairwise subsampling led to the expectation that sequencing depth would affect the degree of clonotype sharing among donors. Rarefaction of sorted-subset datasets indicated incomplete sequencing despite the large sequencing depth. Higher generation probabilities were observed for clonotypes shared by all four sorted-subset donors than for non-shared clonotypes. Sampling was restricted to blood, and TCR repertoires in tissue are likely to differ from TCR repertoires in blood. Around 5.4% of naive CD4, around 3.6% of naive CD8, 2.3% of memory CD4, and 0.35% to 0.4% of memory CD8 clonotypes were shared across a few donors. The genetic and exposure-history diversity represented was limited by the small number of donors. Estimated clonotype richness was generally larger for naive than for memory subsets.

Donors were healthy HIV-negative adults with no recently reported acute infections or vaccinations. Only Caucasian adults living in Nashville, Tennessee, USA were represented among the donors. Magnetic negative selection was used to enrich CD4+ T cells, after which naive cells were positively selected on CD45RA and the negative fraction became the memory subset. Blood was obtained by leukapheresis, after which PBMCs were separated by Ficoll-Histopaque density gradient centrifugation and cryopreserved in liquid nitrogen vapor phase. Purity and quantity of every magnetically sorted T cell population were checked by analytical flow cytometry. Each sorted fraction had its genomic DNA isolated and then quantified by UV absorbance on a Nanodrop 2000c. Using the deep immunoSEQ assay, TCR CDR3 regions were amplified from genomic DNA by multiplex PCR. Extracted genomic DNA from each cell subset was distributed evenly across all wells of several immunoSEQ 96-well plates, and each plate was treated as a replicate. For sorted subsets, around 0.2 ug genomic DNA, equal to 25,000 to 35,000 T cell genomes, was loaded into each replicate PCR. Purified libraries were measured with a Qubit 3.0 fluorometer, size-checked on a Bioanalyzer 2100, and measured again with the KAPA Library Quantification kit. Every immunoSEQ 96-well plate was sequenced on a dedicated single-read 150-cycle Illumina NextSeq 550 flow cell. In the original analysis: Because the immunoSEQ output included only junctional sequences and no quality scores, the filtering could not be the same as the filtering used for full-length reads. Sequences were annotated with PyIR, a Python wrapper for IgBLAST v1.9, and V/J genes and CDR3 were assigned using IMGT germline references. Reads were filtered out if the reads had weak V/J assignments (E-value above 1e-6), no CDR3, stop codons, out-of-frame junctions, or ambiguous translated residues. A V3J clonotype was defined by an identical inferred V gene, J gene, and CDR3 amino acid sequence. Percentage overlap between repertoires was calculated by dividing the number of shared unique clonotypes by the size of the smaller repertoire. Three approaches were used to assess repertoire richness: RTK rarefaction, the Chao1 estimator, and Recon v2.1 estimates of unobserved clonotypes. Generation probabilities for all TCRbeta clonotypes obtained by the gDNA method from a handful of donors were computed using OLGA. Entries here come from immuneACCESS through TCRdb and include only in-frame sequences with V and J called. Some clones fail to appear in such tables; in the studies checked, an unresolved V gene covers under half of the shortfall, and the cause of the remainder is unknown. V and J calls and clone size come straight from that table; D and trimming were deduced from the DNA. The sample yields some 2,000,000 clones; more than 90% were counted once. The biggest ten clones account for 0.1% to 0.15% of the sample.

The CDR3 runs 15 amino acids, cysteine and phenylalanine included. The DNA shown is the 45-base CDR3, in frame from base 1. Deletion took 3 bases off V and 2 bases off J, with a span of 11 bases between the germline ends. The germline V gene (reference sequence) specifies SGHNT as CDR1 and YYREEE as CDR2. The table lists this clone with a few counts. Its binding antigen is unknown. The input lacks base qualities; no much larger clone sits a single base away. The same CDR3 can be traced to other DNA sequences in this sample. The receptor was isolated from a man between 18 and 29 years old in good health. Sequenced: naive CD4+ T cells sorted from blood. Sample cell subset or site, as interpreted from the label and publication: CD45RA+ positively selected. Recombination joined TRBV5-4 with TRBJ2-2, and the D gene may be TRBD1, 6 bases matching. The CDR3 protein sequence reads: CASSSPGQNTGELFF. Read as DNA, the sequence is TGTGCCAGCAGCTCTCCGGGACAAAACACCGGGGAGCTGTTTTTT. Reference TRBV5-4 and TRBJ2-2 proteins supply the regions before and after the CDR3; the full variable domain is: ETGVTQSPTHLIKTRGQQVTLRCSSQSGHNTVSWYQQALGQGPQFIFQYYREEENGRGNFPPRFSGLQFPNYSSELNVNALELDDSALYLCASSSPGQNTGELFFGEGSRLTVL.